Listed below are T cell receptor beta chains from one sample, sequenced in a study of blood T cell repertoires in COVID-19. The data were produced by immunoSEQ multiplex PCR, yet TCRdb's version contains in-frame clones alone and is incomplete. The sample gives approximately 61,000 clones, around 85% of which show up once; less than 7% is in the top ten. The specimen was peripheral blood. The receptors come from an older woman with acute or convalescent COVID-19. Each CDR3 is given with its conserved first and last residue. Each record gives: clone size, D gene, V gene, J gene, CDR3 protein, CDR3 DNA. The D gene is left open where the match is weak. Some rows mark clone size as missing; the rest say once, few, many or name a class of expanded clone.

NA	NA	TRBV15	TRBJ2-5	CATSRVADTRETQYF	TGTGCCACCAGCAGAGTTGCGGATACACGAGAGACCCAGTACTTC
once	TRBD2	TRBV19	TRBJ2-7	CASSISGRTYEQYF	TGTGCCAGTAGTATTAGCGGGAGGACCTACGAGCAGTACTTC
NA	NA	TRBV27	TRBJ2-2	CASSLERYTGELFF	TGTGCCAGCAGTTTAGAGAGGTACACCGGGGAGCTGTTTTTT
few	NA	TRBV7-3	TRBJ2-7	CASSLQGRGDEQYF	TGTGCCAGCAGCCTACAGGGAAGAGGGGACGAGCAGTACTTC
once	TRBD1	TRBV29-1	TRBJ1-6	CSVAQGAGSPLHF	TGCAGCGTTGCCCAGGGGGCCGGTTCACCCCTCCACTTT
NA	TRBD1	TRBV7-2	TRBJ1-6	CASSLAWMGQGNNSPLHF	TGTGCCAGCAGCTTAGCGTGGATGGGACAGGGAAATAATTCACCCCTCCACTTT
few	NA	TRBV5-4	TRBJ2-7	CASSLDGGQAYEQYF	TGTGCCAGCAGCTTGGATGGTGGGCAGGCCTACGAGCAGTACTTC
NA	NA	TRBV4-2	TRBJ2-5	CASSPWESVRGETQYF	TGTGCCAGCAGCCCCTGGGAGTCCGTACGTGGAGAGACCCAGTACTTC
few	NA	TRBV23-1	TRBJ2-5	CASSQGGEDRETQYF	TGCGCCAGCAGTCAAGGAGGTGAGGACAGAGAGACCCAGTACTTC
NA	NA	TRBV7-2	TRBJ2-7	CASSSGSNPTNEQYF	TGTGCCAGCAGCTCCGGGTCCAACCCTACCAACGAGCAGTACTTC
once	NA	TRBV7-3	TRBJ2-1	CASSLTADYNEQFF	TGTGCCAGCAGCTTAACGGCAGACTACAATGAGCAGTTCTTC
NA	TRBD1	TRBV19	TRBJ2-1	CASTDRAGSYNEQFF	TGTGCCAGTACGGACAGGGCTGGATCCTACAATGAGCAGTTCTTC
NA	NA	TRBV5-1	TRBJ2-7	CASSLDPDFYEQYF	TGCGCCAGCAGCTTGGATCCAGACTTCTACGAGCAGTACTTC
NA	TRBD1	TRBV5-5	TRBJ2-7	CASSLRAGTGGTYEQYF	TGTGCCAGCAGCTTGAGGGCCGGGACAGGCGGAACCTACGAGCAGTACTTC
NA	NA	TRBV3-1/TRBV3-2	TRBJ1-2	CASSPTAAIYGYTF	TGTGCCAGCAGCCCTACAGCCGCCATCTATGGCTACACCTTC
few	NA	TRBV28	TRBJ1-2	CASSFSRGHTF	TGTGCCAGCAGTTTCAGCAGGGGCCACACCTTC
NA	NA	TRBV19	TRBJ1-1	CASSISVMNTEAFF	TGTGCCAGTAGTATCTCAGTTATGAACACTGAAGCTTTCTTT
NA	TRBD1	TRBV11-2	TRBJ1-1	CASSLAPGGMNTEAFF	TGTGCCAGCAGCTTAGCCCCAGGGGGCATGAACACTGAAGCTTTCTTT
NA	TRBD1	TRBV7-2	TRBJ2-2	CASSATGLVGELFF	TGTGCCAGCAGCGCGACAGGGTTAGTCGGGGAGCTGTTTTTT
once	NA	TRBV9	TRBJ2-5	CASSVDYLYQETQYF	TGTGCCAGCAGCGTAGATTACTTGTACCAAGAGACCCAGTACTTC
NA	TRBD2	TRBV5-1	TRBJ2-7	CASKIGGSSYEQYF	TGCGCCAGCAAGATCGGGGGGTCGTCCTACGAGCAGTACTTC
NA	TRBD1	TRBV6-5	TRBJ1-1	CASWDSGRIAFF	TGTGCCAGCTGGGACAGTGGACGAATCGCTTTCTTT
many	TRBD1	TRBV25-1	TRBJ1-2	CASTDRVYGYTF	TGTGCCAGCACCGACAGGGTCTATGGCTACACCTTC
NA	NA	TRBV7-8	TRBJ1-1	CASSRRVNTEAFF	TGTGCCAGCAGCCGCAGGGTGAACACTGAAGCTTTCTTT
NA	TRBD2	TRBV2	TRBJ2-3	CASSPTSVSTDTQYF	TGTGCCAGCAGCCCCACTAGCGTTAGCACAGATACGCAGTATTTT
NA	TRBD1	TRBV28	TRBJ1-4	CASRDPQGLREKLFF	TGTGCCAGCAGGGACCCACAGGGGTTAAGAGAAAAACTGTTTTTT
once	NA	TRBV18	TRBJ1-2	CASSLTVGEPYGYTF	TGTGCCAGCTCACTCACGGTCGGGGAGCCCTATGGCTACACCTTC
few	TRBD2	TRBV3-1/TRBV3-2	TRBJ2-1	CASSWRGANNEQFF	TGTGCCAGCAGCTGGCGGGGGGCCAACAATGAGCAGTTCTTC
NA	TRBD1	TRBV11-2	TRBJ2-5	CASSQQGAGWETQYF	TGTGCCAGCAGCCAACAGGGGGCCGGGTGGGAGACCCAGTACTTC
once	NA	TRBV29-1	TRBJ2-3	CSVDTGTDTQYF	TGCAGCGTTGACACGGGGACAGATACGCAGTATTTT
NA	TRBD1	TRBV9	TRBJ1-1	CASSVEGTGGVAFF	TGTGCCAGCAGCGTAGAGGGGACAGGGGGAGTCGCTTTCTTT
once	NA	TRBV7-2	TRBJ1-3	CASSRGGGNTIYF	TGTGCCAGCAGCAGGGGGGGAGGAAACACCATATATTTT
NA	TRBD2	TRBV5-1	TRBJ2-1	CASTSGGEEQFF	TGCGCCAGCACTAGCGGGGGGGAGGAGCAGTTCTTC
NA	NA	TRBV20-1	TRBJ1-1	CSAEVISNAFF	TGCAGTGCCGAGGTTATATCGAATGCTTTCTTT
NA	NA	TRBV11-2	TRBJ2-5	CASSPPIVETQYF	TGTGCCAGCAGCCCCCCGATAGTGGAGACCCAGTACTTC
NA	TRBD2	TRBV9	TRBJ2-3	CASSVGLAGGSGRDTQYF	TGTGCCAGCAGCGTCGGACTAGCGGGGGGCTCAGGTAGGGATACGCAGTATTTT
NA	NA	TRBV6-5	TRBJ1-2	CASADRPYGYTF	TGTGCCAGCGCGGACAGACCCTATGGCTACACCTTC
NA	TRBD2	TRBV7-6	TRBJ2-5	CASSFGLAGGKETQYF	TGTGCCAGCAGCTTCGGACTAGCGGGGGGGAAAGAGACCCAGTACTTC
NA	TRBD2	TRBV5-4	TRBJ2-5	CASSTGLAGGQETQYF	TGTGCCAGCAGCACGGGACTAGCGGGGGGGCAAGAGACCCAGTACTTC
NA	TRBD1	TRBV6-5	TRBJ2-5	CASSIQGAGETQYF	TGTGCCAGCAGTATACAGGGGGCGGGAGAGACCCAGTACTTC
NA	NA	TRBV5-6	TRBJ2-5	CASSLGLKGKGQETQYF	TGTGCCAGCAGCTTGGGGCTAAAGGGGAAGGGGCAGGAGACCCAGTACTTC